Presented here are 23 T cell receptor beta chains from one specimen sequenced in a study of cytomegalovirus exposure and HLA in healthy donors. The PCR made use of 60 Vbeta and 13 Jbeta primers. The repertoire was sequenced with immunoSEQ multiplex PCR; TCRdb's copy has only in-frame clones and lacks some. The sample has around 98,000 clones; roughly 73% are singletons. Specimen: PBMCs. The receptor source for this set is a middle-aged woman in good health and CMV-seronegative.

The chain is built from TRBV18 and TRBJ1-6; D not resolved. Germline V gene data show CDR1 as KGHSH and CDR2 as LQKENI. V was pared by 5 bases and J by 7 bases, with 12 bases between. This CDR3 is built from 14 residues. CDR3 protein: CASSDGSMNSPLHF. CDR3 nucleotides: TGTGCCAGCTCAGATGGCTCCATGAATTCACCCCTCCACTTT.

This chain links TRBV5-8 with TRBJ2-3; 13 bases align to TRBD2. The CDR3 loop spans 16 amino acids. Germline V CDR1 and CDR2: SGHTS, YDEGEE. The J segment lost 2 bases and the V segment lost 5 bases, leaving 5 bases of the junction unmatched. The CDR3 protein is CASSLTSGGVTDTQYF. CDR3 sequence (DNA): TGTGCCAGCAGTCTAACTAGCGGGGGGGTCACAGATACGCAGTATTTT.

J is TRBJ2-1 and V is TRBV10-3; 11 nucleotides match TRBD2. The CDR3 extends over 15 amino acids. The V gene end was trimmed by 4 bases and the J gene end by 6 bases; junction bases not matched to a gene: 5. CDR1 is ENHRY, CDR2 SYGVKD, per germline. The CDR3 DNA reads TGTGCCATCAGTGGAGCTAGCGGGGGGTTCAATGAGCAGTTCTTC. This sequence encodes CAISGASGGFNEQFF.

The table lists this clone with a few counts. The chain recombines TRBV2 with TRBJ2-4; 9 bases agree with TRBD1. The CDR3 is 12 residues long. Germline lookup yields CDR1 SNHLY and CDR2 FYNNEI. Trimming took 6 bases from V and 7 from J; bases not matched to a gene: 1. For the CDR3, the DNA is TGTGCCAGCAGCGACAGGGGGAACATTCAGTACTTC. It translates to CASSDRGNIQYF.

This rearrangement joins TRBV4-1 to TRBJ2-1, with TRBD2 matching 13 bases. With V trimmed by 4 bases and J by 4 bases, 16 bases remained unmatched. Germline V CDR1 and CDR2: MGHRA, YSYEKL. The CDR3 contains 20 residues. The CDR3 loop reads CASSPVLGTSGVSVYNEQFF. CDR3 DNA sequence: TGCGCCAGCAGCCCCGTTCTCGGGACTAGCGGGGTTTCGGTATACAATGAGCAGTTCTTC.

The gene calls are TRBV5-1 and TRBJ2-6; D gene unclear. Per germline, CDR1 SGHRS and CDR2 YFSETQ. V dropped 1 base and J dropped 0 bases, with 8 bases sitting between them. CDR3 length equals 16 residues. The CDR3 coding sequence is TGCGCCAGCAGCTTGTTCGGAGACTCTGGGGCCAACGTCCTGACTTTC. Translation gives CASSLFGDSGANVLTF.

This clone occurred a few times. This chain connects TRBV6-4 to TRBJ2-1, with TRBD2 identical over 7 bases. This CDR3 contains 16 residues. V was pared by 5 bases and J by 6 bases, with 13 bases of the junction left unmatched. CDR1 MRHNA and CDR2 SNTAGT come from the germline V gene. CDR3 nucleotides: TGTGCCAGCAGTCATGATACCGGGACTACAAGCAATGAGCAGTTCTTC. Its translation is CASSHDTGTTSNEQFF.

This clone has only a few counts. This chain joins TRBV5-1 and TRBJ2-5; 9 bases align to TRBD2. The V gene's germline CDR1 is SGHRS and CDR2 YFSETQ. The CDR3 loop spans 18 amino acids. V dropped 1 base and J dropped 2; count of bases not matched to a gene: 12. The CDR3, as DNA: TGCGCCAGCAGCTTGTATGGAGCGGGGGGCGCGCATCAAGAGACCCAGTACTTC. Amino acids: CASSLYGAGGAHQETQYF.

The CDR3 sequence: CATLAGVRSNQPQHF. The DNA of the CDR3 is TGTGCCACCCTAGCGGGGGTAAGGAGCAATCAGCCCCAGCATTTT. The rearrangement links TRBV6-1 to TRBJ1-5; TRBD1 might be the D (5 bases). From germline, CDR1 is MNHNS and CDR2 SASEGT. The CDR3 length is 15 residues. V lost 10 bases, J lost 1 base, and 17 bases lay in between.

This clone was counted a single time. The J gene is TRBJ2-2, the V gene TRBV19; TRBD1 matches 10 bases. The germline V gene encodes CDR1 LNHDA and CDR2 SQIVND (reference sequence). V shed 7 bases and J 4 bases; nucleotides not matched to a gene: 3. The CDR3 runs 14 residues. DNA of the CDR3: TGTGCCAGTACAGACAGGGGGCTCACCGGGGAGCTGTTTTTT. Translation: CASTDRGLTGELFF.

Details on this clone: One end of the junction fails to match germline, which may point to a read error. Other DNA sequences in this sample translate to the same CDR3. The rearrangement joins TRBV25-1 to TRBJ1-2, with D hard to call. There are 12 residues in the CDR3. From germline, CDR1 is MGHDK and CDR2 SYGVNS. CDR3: CASSDEISGYTF. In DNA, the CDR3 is TGTGCTAGCAGTGACGAGATTTCGGGCTACACCTTC.

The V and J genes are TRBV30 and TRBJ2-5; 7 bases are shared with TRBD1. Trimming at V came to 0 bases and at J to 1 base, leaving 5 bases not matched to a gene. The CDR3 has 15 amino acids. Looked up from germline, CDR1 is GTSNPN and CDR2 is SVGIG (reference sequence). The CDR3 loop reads CAWSVGDRLQETQYF. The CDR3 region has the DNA TGTGCCTGGAGTGTAGGGGACAGACTCCAAGAGACCCAGTACTTC.

Written as DNA, the CDR3 is TGTGCCAGCAGCCTAGACAGGGATGGCTACACCTTC. As protein: CASSLDRDGYTF. J is TRBJ1-2 and V is TRBV7-2, with 7 bases that match TRBD1. This CDR3 comprises 12 residues. The ends lost 5 bases at V and 6 bases at J; junction bases unmatched: 3. Germline V CDR1 and CDR2: SGHTA, FQGNSA.

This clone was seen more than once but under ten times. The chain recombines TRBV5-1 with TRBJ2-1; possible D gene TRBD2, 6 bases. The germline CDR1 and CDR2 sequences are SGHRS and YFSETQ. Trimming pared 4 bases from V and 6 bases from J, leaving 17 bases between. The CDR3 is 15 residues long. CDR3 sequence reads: CASSPGLTPGNEQFF. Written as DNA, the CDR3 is TGCGCCAGCAGCCCGGGACTGACCCCTGGCAATGAGCAGTTCTTC.

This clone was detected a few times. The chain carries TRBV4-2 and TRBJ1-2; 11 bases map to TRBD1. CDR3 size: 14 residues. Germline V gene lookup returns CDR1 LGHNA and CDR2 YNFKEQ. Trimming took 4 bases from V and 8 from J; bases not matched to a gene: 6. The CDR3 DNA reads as TGTGCCAGCAGCCCGGGACAGGGGGATAGCGGCTACACCTTC. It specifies CASSPGQGDSGYTF.

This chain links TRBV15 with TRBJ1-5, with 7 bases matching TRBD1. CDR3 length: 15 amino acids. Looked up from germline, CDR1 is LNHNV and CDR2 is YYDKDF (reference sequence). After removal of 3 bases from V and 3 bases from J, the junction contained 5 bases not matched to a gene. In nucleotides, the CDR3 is TGTGCCACCAGCAGCCGGGACAGCTACAATCAGCCCCAGCATTTT. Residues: CATSSRDSYNQPQHF.

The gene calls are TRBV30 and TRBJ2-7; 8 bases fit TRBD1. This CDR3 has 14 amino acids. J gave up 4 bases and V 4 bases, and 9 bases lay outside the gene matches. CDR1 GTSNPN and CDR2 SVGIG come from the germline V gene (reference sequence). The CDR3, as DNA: TGTGCCTGGATCGGACAGGGCCCTCATTACGAGCAGTACTTC. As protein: CAWIGQGPHYEQYF.

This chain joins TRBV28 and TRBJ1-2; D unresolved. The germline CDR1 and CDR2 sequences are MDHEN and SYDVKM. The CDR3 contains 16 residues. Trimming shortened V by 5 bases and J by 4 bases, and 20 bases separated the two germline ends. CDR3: CASSLSGISPRYGYTF. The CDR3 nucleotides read TGTGCCAGCAGTCTATCCGGGATAAGTCCCCGCTATGGCTACACCTTC.

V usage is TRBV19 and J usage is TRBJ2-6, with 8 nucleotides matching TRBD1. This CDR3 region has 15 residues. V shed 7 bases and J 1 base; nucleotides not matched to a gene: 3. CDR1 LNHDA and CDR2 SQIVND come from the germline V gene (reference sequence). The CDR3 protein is CASINRGSGANVLTF. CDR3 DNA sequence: TGTGCCAGTATCAACAGGGGGTCTGGGGCCAACGTCCTGACTTTC.

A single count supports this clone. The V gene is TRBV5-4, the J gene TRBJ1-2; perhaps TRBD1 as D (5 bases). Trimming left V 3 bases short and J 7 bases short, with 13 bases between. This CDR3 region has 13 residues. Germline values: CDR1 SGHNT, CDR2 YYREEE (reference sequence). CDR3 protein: CASSSGRGGGYTF. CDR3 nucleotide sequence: TGTGCCAGCAGCTCCGGGCGGGGCGGTGGCTACACCTTC.

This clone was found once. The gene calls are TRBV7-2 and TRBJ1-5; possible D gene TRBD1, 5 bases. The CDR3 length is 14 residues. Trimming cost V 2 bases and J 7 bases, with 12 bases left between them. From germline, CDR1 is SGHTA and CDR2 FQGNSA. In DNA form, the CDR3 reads TGTGCCAGCAGCTTAACAAGGGGATTCCAGCCCCAGCATTTT. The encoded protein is CASSLTRGFQPQHF.

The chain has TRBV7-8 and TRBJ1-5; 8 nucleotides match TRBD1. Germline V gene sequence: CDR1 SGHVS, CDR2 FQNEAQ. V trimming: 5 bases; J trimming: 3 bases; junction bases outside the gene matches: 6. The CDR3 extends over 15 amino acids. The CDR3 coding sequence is TGTGCCAGCAGCCGGGACAGGCCCGCCAATCAGCCCCAGCATTTT. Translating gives CASSRDRPANQPQHF.

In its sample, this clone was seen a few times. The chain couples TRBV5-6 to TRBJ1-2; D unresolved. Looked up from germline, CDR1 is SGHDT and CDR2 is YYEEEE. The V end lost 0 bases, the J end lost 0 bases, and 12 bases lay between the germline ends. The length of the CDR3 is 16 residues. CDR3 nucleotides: TGTGCCAGCAGCTTGGGGATGGGCAAAACTAACTATGGCTACACCTTC. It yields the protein CASSLGMGKTNYGYTF.